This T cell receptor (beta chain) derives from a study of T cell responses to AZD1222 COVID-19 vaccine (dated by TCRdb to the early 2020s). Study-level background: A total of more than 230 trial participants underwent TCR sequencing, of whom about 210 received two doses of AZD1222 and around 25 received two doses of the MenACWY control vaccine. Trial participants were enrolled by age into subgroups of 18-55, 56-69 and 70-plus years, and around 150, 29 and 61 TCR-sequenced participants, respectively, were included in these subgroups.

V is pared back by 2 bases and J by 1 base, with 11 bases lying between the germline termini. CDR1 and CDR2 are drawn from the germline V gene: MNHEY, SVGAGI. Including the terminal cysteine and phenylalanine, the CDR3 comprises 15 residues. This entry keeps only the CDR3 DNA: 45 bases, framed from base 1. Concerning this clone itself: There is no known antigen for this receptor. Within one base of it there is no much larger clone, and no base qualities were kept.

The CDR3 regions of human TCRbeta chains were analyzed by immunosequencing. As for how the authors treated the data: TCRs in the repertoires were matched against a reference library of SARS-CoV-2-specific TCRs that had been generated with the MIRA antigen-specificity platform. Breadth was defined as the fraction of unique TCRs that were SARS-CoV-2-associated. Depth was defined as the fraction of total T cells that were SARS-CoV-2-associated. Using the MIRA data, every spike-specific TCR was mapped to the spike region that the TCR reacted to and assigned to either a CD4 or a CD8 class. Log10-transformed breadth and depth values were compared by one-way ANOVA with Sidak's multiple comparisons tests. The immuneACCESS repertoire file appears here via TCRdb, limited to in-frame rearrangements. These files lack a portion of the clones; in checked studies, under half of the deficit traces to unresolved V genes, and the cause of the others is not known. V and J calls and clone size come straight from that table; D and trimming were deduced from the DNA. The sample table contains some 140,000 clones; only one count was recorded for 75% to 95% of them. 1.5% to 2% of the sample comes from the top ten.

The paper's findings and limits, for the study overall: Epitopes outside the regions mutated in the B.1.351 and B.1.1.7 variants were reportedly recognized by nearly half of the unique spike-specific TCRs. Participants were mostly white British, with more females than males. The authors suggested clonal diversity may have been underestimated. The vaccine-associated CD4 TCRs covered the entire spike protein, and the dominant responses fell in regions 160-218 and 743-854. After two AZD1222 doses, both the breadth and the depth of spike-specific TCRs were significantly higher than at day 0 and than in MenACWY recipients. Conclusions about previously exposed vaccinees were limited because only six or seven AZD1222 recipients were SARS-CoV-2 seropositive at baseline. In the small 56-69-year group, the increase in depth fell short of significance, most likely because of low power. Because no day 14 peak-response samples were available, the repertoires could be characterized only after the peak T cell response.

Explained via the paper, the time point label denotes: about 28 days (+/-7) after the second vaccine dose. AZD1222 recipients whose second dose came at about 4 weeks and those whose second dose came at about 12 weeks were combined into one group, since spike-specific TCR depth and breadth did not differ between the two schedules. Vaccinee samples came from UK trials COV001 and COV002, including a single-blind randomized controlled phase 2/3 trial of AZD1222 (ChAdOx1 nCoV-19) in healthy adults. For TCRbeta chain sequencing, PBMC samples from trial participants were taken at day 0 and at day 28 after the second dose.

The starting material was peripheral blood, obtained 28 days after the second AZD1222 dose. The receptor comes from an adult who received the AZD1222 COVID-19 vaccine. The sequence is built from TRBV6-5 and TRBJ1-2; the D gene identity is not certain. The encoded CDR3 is CASSYQPDGNYGYTF. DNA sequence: TGTGCCAGCAGTTACCAGCCGGACGGTAACTATGGCTACACCTTC.